Listed here are 12 T cell receptor beta chains from one sample, sequenced in a study of prognosis after radiotherapy for stage I lung cancer. Two rounds of multiplex PCR amplified TCR beta CDR3 from genomic DNA. For every TRBV and TRBJ gene, a specific primer was used in first-round PCR. One entry per CDR3 protein results from TCRdb running MiXCR on the multiplex PCR reads. This table has roughly 11,000 distinct CDR3 sequences, 54% appearing once. The source was PBMCs, collected before or after stereotactic body radiation therapy (not recorded which). The source of these receptors is a donor of 50 years or more with non-small cell lung cancer.

The chain recombines TRBV20-1 with TRBJ1-2, with D hard to call. From germline, CDR1 is DFQATT and CDR2 SNEGSKA (reference sequence). The CDR3 totals 10 residues. V shed 2 bases and J shed 8 bases, with 6 bases lying between them. The chain's CDR3 is CSARTKGYTF. DNA of the CDR3: TGCAGTGCTAGAACCAAAGGCTACACCTTC.

The rearrangement joins TRBV6-6 to TRBJ1-2, with 11 bases aligning to TRBD1. Per germline, CDR1 MNHNY and CDR2 SVGAGI (reference sequence). The J segment lost 3 bases and the V segment lost 0 bases, leaving 3 bases of the junction unmatched. CDR3 length: 16 residues. CDR3 amino acids: CASSYSRTGGHYGYTF. CDR3 coding DNA: TGTGCCAGCAGTTACTCGCGGACAGGGGGCCACTATGGCTACACCTTC.

By frequency in the sample, this clonotype is medium-sized (0.01 to 0.1%). This chain uses TRBV20-1 with TRBJ1-5; D is uncertain. This CDR3 region has 15 residues. Germline V CDR1 and CDR2: DFQATT, SNEGSKA (reference sequence). V shed 0 bases and J shed 4 bases, with 13 bases lying between them. The CDR3 reads CSARDGLPGNQPQHF. CDR3 nucleotide sequence: TGCAGTGCTAGAGATGGACTCCCGGGGAATCAGCCCCAGCATTTT.

The genes are TRBV30 and TRBJ1-1; no clear D gene. The ends were cut back, 4 bases at V and 1 base at J, with 4 bases in the middle. Germline-derived CDR1 and CDR2 are GTSNPN and SVGIG (reference sequence). The CDR3 loop spans 11 amino acids. CDR3 sequence: CAWKANTEAFF. As DNA, the CDR3 is TGTGCCTGGAAAGCGAACACTGAAGCTTTCTTT.

The chain combines TRBV20-1 with TRBJ1-2; D is perhaps TRBD1 (5 bases). This CDR3 comprises 14 residues. Trimming shortened V by 6 bases and J by 5 bases, and 19 bases separated the two germline ends. The V gene's germline CDR1 is DFQATT and CDR2 SNEGSKA (reference sequence). As DNA, the CDR3 is TGCAGTGCCTCGCGAGCGGTACAGGAGTATGGCTACACCTTC. Protein product: CSASRAVQEYGYTF.

The rearrangement uses TRBV11-2 and TRBJ2-7; D may correspond to TRBD1 or TRBD2 (6 bases each). The CDR3 extends over 14 amino acids. Trimming stripped 5 bases from V and 4 bases from J, with 15 bases between. The V gene's germline CDR1 is SGHAT and CDR2 FQNNGV. The CDR3 DNA sequence: TGTGCCAGCAGCCATGGGGGGCTAGCGTACGAGCAGTACTTC. This gives the protein CASSHGGLAYEQYF.

The chain recombines TRBV12-3 or TRBV12-4 with TRBJ2-1; 7 bases are a match to TRBD2. This CDR3 region has 14 residues. Trimming removed 5 bases from V and 8 bases from J; junction bases left unmatched: 9. CDR3: CASSRSSGADEQFF. The CDR3 DNA sequence: TGTGCCAGCAGTAGATCCAGCGGGGCCGATGAGCAGTTCTTC.

The genes are TRBV20-1 and TRBJ2-3, with 12 positions matching TRBD2. The CDR3 has 13 residues. V gave up 8 bases and J gave up 5 bases; unmatched junction bases: 5. Germline CDR1 and CDR2: DFQATT and SNEGSKA (reference sequence). CDR3 DNA: TGCAGTCCGACTAGCGGGAGTGAAGATACGCAGTATTTT. Encoded protein: CSPTSGSEDTQYF.

The chain joins TRBV9 to TRBJ2-1; 10 bases fit TRBD1. This CDR3 has 19 amino acids. Germline V gives CDR1 SGDLS, CDR2 YYNGEE. J lost 7 bases, V lost 2 bases, and 18 bases had no gene match. Written as DNA, the CDR3 is TGTGCCAGCAGCGTGGGGACAGGGGTATACGGGAGGGCTTCAAATGAGCAGTTCTTC. Amino acids: CASSVGTGVYGRASNEQFF.

This clonotype turned up a few times. The V call is TRBV12-3 or TRBV12-4, the J call TRBJ2-7, with 8 bases matching TRBD1. The CDR3 extends over 13 amino acids. J gave up 9 bases and V 6 bases, and 10 bases lay outside the gene matches. The chain's CDR3 is CASRRTGSHRQYF. CDR3 coding DNA: TGTGCCAGCAGAAGGACAGGGAGCCACAGGCAGTACTTC.

The chain recombines TRBV27 with TRBJ2-1, with D hard to call. The CDR3 runs to 14 residues. V was cut by 2 bases and J by 0 bases, with 5 bases left in between. The V gene's germline CDR1 is MNHEY and CDR2 SMNVEV (reference sequence). CDR3: CASSLGSSYNEQFF. In nucleotides, the CDR3 is TGTGCCAGCAGTTTAGGTAGCTCCTACAATGAGCAGTTCTTC.

The V and J genes are TRBV7-9 and TRBJ2-1, with 9 bases fitting TRBD2. Losses at the gene ends were 5 bases for V and 9 bases for J; bases not matched to a gene: 5. The CDR3 has 13 residues. The germline V gene encodes CDR1 SEHNR and CDR2 FQNEAQ (reference sequence). The CDR3 DNA is TGTGCCAGCAGCCGACGGACTAGCGCTGAGCAGTTCTTC. This gives the protein CASSRRTSAEQFF. Combining the CDR3 with reference TRBV7-9 and TRBJ2-1 gives the whole variable domain DTGVSQNPRHKITKRGQNVTFRCDPISEHNRLYWYRQTLGQGPEFLTYFQNEAQLEKSRLLSDRFSAERPKGSFSTLEIQRTEQGDSAMYLCASSRRTSAEQFFGPGTRLTVL.